The 16 T cell receptor beta chains given below trace back to one sample, sequenced in a study of T cells in localized non-small cell lung cancer. The assay was immunoSEQ multiplex PCR, and TCRdb's table has in-frame clones only and misses some. The sample lists roughly 70,000 clones, about 90% occurring once. The sample consisted of peripheral blood, taken before any cancer treatment. The receptors originated from a male donor aged 60 or older with stage III squamous cell lung carcinoma.

This chain joins TRBV2 and TRBJ2-7; D uncertain. CDR1 and CDR2 (germline): SNHLY, FYNNEI. The ends were cut back, 2 bases at V and 2 bases at J, with 4 bases in the middle. The CDR3 sequence is 12 residues long. CDR3 region: CASSEFTYEQYF. CDR3 coding DNA: TGTGCCAGCAGTGAATTTACCTACGAGCAGTACTTC.

The chain joins TRBV5-6 to TRBJ2-2, with 7 nucleotides matching TRBD1. This CDR3 comprises 16 residues. From germline, CDR1 is SGHDT and CDR2 YYEEEE. With V trimmed by 0 bases and J by 3 bases, 5 bases remained unmatched. As DNA, the CDR3 is TGTGCCAGCAGCTTGGGAGGGGGCGCGCACACCGGGGAGCTGTTTTTT. It translates to CASSLGGGAHTGELFF.

The rearrangement links TRBV5-6 to TRBJ1-5; D not certain. Germline V lookup: CDR1 SGHDT, CDR2 YYEEEE. This CDR3 has 13 residues. The V gene lost 4 bases and the J gene lost 2 bases, with 7 bases spanning the gap. The CDR3 DNA sequence: TGTGCCAGCAGCCGGATTGGCAATCAGCCCCAGCATTTT. Encoded protein: CASSRIGNQPQHF.

V gene TRBV18 combines with J gene TRBJ2-5; no reliable D call. The CDR3 runs 15 residues. V lost 0 bases to trimming and J lost 5 bases, with 13 bases between them. Germline V lookup: CDR1 KGHSH, CDR2 LQKENI. The CDR3 sequence is CASSPPELYSETQYF. The CDR3 DNA reads as TGTGCCAGCTCACCACCAGAGCTCTATTCGGAGACCCAGTACTTC. Using reference TRBV18 and TRBJ2-5 for the parts outside the CDR3, the full variable domain is NAGVMQNPRHLVRRRGQEARLRCSPMKGHSHVYWYRQLPEEGLKFMVYLQKENIIDESGMPKERFSAEFPKEGPSILRIQQVVRGDSAAYFCASSPPELYSETQYFGPGTRLLVL.

The sample holds one count of this clone. The chain combines TRBV7-8 with TRBJ2-1, with 12 bases that match TRBD2. The CDR3 runs 15 residues. The germline V gene has CDR1 SGHVS and CDR2 FQNEAQ. V shed 5 bases and J 12 bases; nucleotides not matched to a gene: 11. The CDR3 sequence: CASSPTSGGPTVQFF. The DNA of the CDR3 is TGTGCCAGCAGCCCGACTAGCGGGGGCCCCACGGTGCAGTTCTTC.

The chain has TRBV11-1 and TRBJ2-2; D not certain. The CDR3 sequence is 11 residues long. V was shortened by 3 bases and J by 7 bases, with 3 bases between the two germline ends. Germline V gives CDR1 SGHAT, CDR2 FQDESV (reference sequence). The CDR3, as DNA: TGTGCCAGCAGCTTTTTCGGGGAGCTGTTTTTT. Encoded protein: CASSFFGELFF.

The rearrangement joins TRBV14 to TRBJ2-7; the D gene could be TRBD1 or TRBD2 (5 bases each). The CDR3 consists of 14 residues. Germline V CDR1 and CDR2: SGHDN, FVKESK. V lost 0 bases and J 4 bases, leaving 10 bases between the germline ends. The CDR3 here is CASSQDRGFYEQYF. The CDR3 DNA follows: TGTGCCAGCAGCCAAGATCGGGGCTTTTACGAGCAGTACTTC.

This clone was counted only a few times. The chain links TRBV6-1 to TRBJ2-5; no clear D gene. The CDR3 is 11 amino acids. Germline V gene lookup returns CDR1 MNHNS and CDR2 SASEGT. Trimming stripped 4 bases from V and 1 base from J, with 1 base between. The CDR3 protein is CASSGQETQYF. The DNA for the CDR3 is TGTGCCAGCAGTGGCCAAGAGACCCAGTACTTC.

The V gene is TRBV29-1, the J gene TRBJ1-1; D call uncertain. V was shortened by 7 bases and J by 7 bases, with 13 bases between the two germline ends. Per the germline V gene, CDR1 is SQVTM and CDR2 is ANQGSEA. The CDR3 is 11 residues long. CDR3 in amino acids: CSGTGNREAFF. The CDR3 bases are TGCAGCGGTACGGGAAACCGTGAAGCTTTCTTT.

The CDR3 DNA reads TGCAGCGTTGGGGATGAAGTCAGGGTGGGAGCTTTCTTT. Amino acids: CSVGDEVRVGAFF. The chain recombines TRBV29-1 with TRBJ1-1, with D possibly matching TRBD1 (5 bases). The V end lost 4 bases, the J end lost 10 bases, and 19 bases lay between the germline ends. The CDR3 length is 13 residues. Germline lookup yields CDR1 SQVTM and CDR2 ANQGSEA.

This chain links TRBV7-3 with TRBJ2-2; 7 bases fit TRBD1. CDR3 length equals 15 residues. CDR1 is SGHTA, CDR2 FQGTGA, per germline. After removal of 5 bases from V and 6 bases from J, the junction contained 9 bases not matched to a gene. The CDR3 here is CASSLGGATPGELFF. In DNA form, the CDR3 reads TGTGCCAGCAGCCTAGGGGGCGCGACCCCCGGGGAGCTGTTTTTT. Full variable domain (remainder filled in from reference TRBV7-3 and TRBJ2-2): GAGVSQTPSNKVTEKGKYVELRCDPISGHTALYWYRQSLGQGPEFLIYFQGTGAADDSGLPNDRFFAVRPEGSVSTLKIQRTERGDSAVYLCASSLGGATPGELFFGEGSRLTVL.

V is TRBV6-5 and J is TRBJ1-2, with 9 positions matching TRBD1. Per the germline V gene, CDR1 is MNHEY and CDR2 is SVGAGI. The CDR3 sequence is 12 residues long. V trimming: 6 bases; J trimming: 8 bases; junction bases outside the gene matches: 4. Here the CDR3 reads CASSRTGDGYTF. The CDR3, as DNA: TGTGCCAGCAGCAGGACAGGGGACGGCTACACCTTC.

In its sample, this clone was seen once. The gene calls are TRBV23-1 and TRBJ2-7, with a possible D match to TRBD2 (6 bases). TRBV23-1 is assigned to the ORF class and has an uncertain function. This CDR3 has 13 residues. Trimming left V 4 bases short and J 4 bases short, with 11 bases between. The CDR3 sequence is CASSLNAGYEQYF. DNA of the CDR3: TGCGCCAGCAGTCTGAACGCGGGGTACGAGCAGTACTTC.

This clone was seen just once. Compared with germline, one end of the junction differs, possibly owing to a read error. This sequence joins TRBV7-7 and TRBJ2-3; TRBD2 aligns across 9 bases. Germline assignment: CDR1 SSHAT and CDR2 FNYEAQ (reference sequence). The length of the CDR3 is 13 residues. The DNA of the CDR3 is TGTGCTAGCAGCCCCGAGCGCGGGGGGGCGCAGTATTTT. Translation gives CASSPERGGAQYF.

The CDR3 DNA reads as TGCGCCAGCAGTGAGGGACTTAGGGATTGGTCCTGGGCCAACGTCCTGACTTTC. Encoded protein: CASSEGLRDWSWANVLTF. This chain uses TRBV10-2 with TRBJ2-6; the D gene is possibly TRBD2 (5 bases). The CDR3 length is 18 residues. The germline gives CDR1 WSHSY, CDR2 SAAADI. V lost 2 bases and J lost 5, with 19 bases in between.

The gene calls are TRBV5-1 and TRBJ2-3, with D perhaps matching TRBD1 or TRBD2 (5 bases each). V was pared by 1 base and J by 5 bases, with 14 bases between. The germline gives CDR1 SGHRS, CDR2 YFSETQ. The CDR3 loop spans 15 amino acids. CDR3 loop: CASSLSGPPEDTQYF. The CDR3 DNA sequence: TGCGCCAGCAGCTTGTCGGGGCCACCCGAAGATACGCAGTATTTT. Full variable domain (missing parts from reference TRBV5-1 and TRBJ2-3): KAGVTQTPRYLIKTRGQQVTLSCSPISGHRSVSWYQQTPGQGLQFLFEYFSETQRNKGNFPGRFSGRQFSNSRSEMNVSTLELGDSALYLCASSLSGPPEDTQYFGPGTRLTVL.